What follows are 18 T cell receptor beta chains derived from one specimen sequenced in a study of blood T cell repertoires in COVID-19. TCRdb keeps only in-frame clones here, not all; method: immunoSEQ multiplex PCR. The sample holds over 250,000 clones, 85% to 90% seen once. The sequenced sample consisted of peripheral blood. These TCRs come from a woman in her thirties or forties who had recovered from COVID-19.

The chain is built from TRBV5-3 and TRBJ1-4; 7 nucleotides line up with TRBD1. TRBV5-3 is identified as an open reading frame with a role that is uncertain. The CDR3 has 20 residues. V shed 2 bases and J 8 bases; nucleotides not matched to a gene: 24. CDR3 in DNA: TGTGCCAGAAGCTTTCCCTACACGCAGGATAGACAGGGCGGTCAGGAAAAACTGTTTTTT. Translated: CARSFPYTQDRQGGQEKLFF.

This chain links TRBV5-4 with TRBJ2-1, with 9 bases that match TRBD2. Germline CDR1 SGHNT, CDR2 YYREEE (reference sequence). Trimming cost V 0 bases and J 3 bases; bases outside gene matches: 7. The CDR3 consists of 17 residues. CDR3: CASSLARTSENYNEQFF. The CDR3 coding sequence is TGTGCCAGCAGCTTGGCACGGACTAGCGAGAACTACAATGAGCAGTTCTTC.

V is TRBV6-6 and J is TRBJ1-5; 7 nucleotides align to TRBD1. V shed 7 bases and J 7 bases; nucleotides not matched to a gene: 10. The CDR3 runs to 14 residues. Germline CDR1 reads MNHNY; CDR2 reads SVGAGI (reference sequence). The chain's CDR3 is CASNQQGLGQPQHF. The CDR3 region has the DNA TGTGCCAGCAACCAACAGGGGCTCGGGCAGCCCCAGCATTTT.

This chain connects TRBV19 to TRBJ2-3; the D gene is possibly TRBD1 (5 bases). The germline V gene has CDR1 LNHDA and CDR2 SQIVND (reference sequence). Trimming removed 3 bases from V and 1 base from J, with 8 bases in between. The CDR3 is 14 residues long. The CDR3 region has the DNA TGTGCCAGTAGTATCAAAGGGGGCACAGATACGCAGTATTTT. Translating gives CASSIKGGTDTQYF.

This chain links TRBV25-1 with TRBJ1-1, with TRBD1 identical over 8 bases. The CDR3 sequence is 17 residues long. Germline CDR1 and CDR2: MGHDK and SYGVNS. After removal of 3 bases from V and 1 base from J, the junction contained 10 bases not matched to a gene. This CDR3 is CASSDLHRTGRNTEAFF. CDR3 DNA: TGTGCCAGCAGTGACCTCCATCGGACAGGGCGGAACACTGAAGCTTTCTTT.

Concerning this clone: This sample also contains other DNA sequences that code for the same CDR3. The rearrangement joins TRBV19 to TRBJ1-1; D call uncertain. Trimming removed 6 bases from V and 6 bases from J, with 8 bases in between. The CDR3 has 11 residues. Germline V CDR1 and CDR2: LNHDA, SQIVND (reference sequence). The CDR3 is CASSPGSEAFF. The CDR3 DNA reads TGTGCCAGTAGCCCCGGTTCTGAAGCTTTCTTT.

J is TRBJ2-3 and V is TRBV7-2; D possibly corresponds to TRBD1 (5 bases). V lost 2 bases to trimming and J lost 2 bases, with 17 bases between them. Germline V gene data show CDR1 as SGHTA and CDR2 as FQGNSA. The CDR3 extends over 17 amino acids. CDR3 sequence: CASSLMGQGGATDTQYF. The CDR3 DNA follows: TGTGCCAGCAGCTTAATGGGGCAGGGTGGTGCCACAGATACGCAGTATTTT.

CDR3 nucleotides: TGTGCCAGCAGTTTCTCCGGGACAGCCCCGACGGAGACCCAGTACTTC. Protein sequence: CASSFSGTAPTETQYF. This chain uses TRBV27 with TRBJ2-5; 7 nucleotides match TRBD1. J lost 5 bases, V lost 3 bases, and 12 bases had no gene match. The germline gives CDR1 MNHEY, CDR2 SMNVEV (reference sequence). The CDR3 totals 16 residues.

The J gene is TRBJ2-7, the V gene TRBV4-3; D might be TRBD2 (6 bases). CDR1 LGHNA and CDR2 YSLEER come from the germline V gene. The germline V and J ends were trimmed by 3 bases and 7 bases, with 22 bases remaining between them. The CDR3 consists of 16 residues. The CDR3 DNA reads as TGCGCCAGCAGCCAGGCGCCGGGACTCCCAACGAGGGAGCAGTACTTC. Its protein product is CASSQAPGLPTREQYF.

This rearrangement joins TRBV11-3 to TRBJ1-6; 9 bases agree with TRBD1. The length of the CDR3 is 15 residues. After removal of 5 bases from V and 8 bases from J, the junction contained 7 bases not matched to a gene. Per germline, CDR1 SGHNT and CDR2 YENEEA. The CDR3: CASSLGQGYDSPLHF. CDR3 nucleotides: TGTGCCAGCAGCCTCGGACAGGGGTATGATTCACCCCTCCACTTT.

Note on this clone: The sample carries other DNA sequences with the same CDR3. The chain uses TRBV6-2 or TRBV6-3 and TRBJ1-2; D gene ambiguous. This CDR3 contains 12 residues. V was pared by 0 bases and J by 5 bases, with 4 bases between. CDR1 MNHEY and CDR2 SVGEGT come from the germline V gene. The CDR3 loop reads CASSYSSYGYTF. The DNA of the CDR3 is TGTGCCAGCAGTTACTCGTCTTATGGCTACACCTTC.

V usage is TRBV14 and J usage is TRBJ2-5; TRBD1 matches at 7 bases. Trimming cost V 4 bases and J 5 bases; bases outside gene matches: 10. The germline V gene has CDR1 SGHDN and CDR2 FVKESK. This CDR3 has 15 residues. The CDR3 loop is CASSPRDSRRETQYF. The CDR3 DNA reads as TGTGCCAGCAGCCCTCGGGACAGCAGAAGGGAGACCCAGTACTTC.

V gene TRBV27 combines with J gene TRBJ1-2; D uncertain. The CDR3 consists of 15 residues. Trimming took 2 bases from V and 5 from J, leaving 15 bases between them. CDR1 and CDR2 from the germline V gene are MNHEY and SMNVEV (reference sequence). The CDR3 region is CASSLLGGAVYGYTF. CDR3 DNA sequence: TGTGCCAGCAGTTTACTCGGCGGTGCCGTTTATGGCTACACCTTC.

J is TRBJ2-7 and V is TRBV6-5; TRBD2 matches 7 bases. After removal of 8 bases from V and 6 bases from J, the junction contained 4 bases not matched to a gene. The length of the CDR3 is 11 residues. Germline CDR1 reads MNHEY; CDR2 reads SVGAGI. CDR3 in amino acids: CASSSSGEQYF. The CDR3 DNA follows: TGTGCCAGCTCCTCTAGCGGCGAGCAGTACTTC.

V is TRBV3-1 (or the pseudogene TRBV3-2) and J is TRBJ1-1; perhaps TRBD1 as D (6 bases). Looked up from germline, CDR1 is LGHDT and CDR2 is YNNKEL (reference sequence). The CDR3 is 15 amino acids. Trimming shortened V by 1 base and J by 4 bases, and 13 bases separated the two germline ends. Here the CDR3 reads CASSQVTGRSTEAFF. CDR3 DNA: TGTGCCAGCAGCCAAGTTACAGGGAGAAGCACTGAAGCTTTCTTT.

The chain carries TRBV11-2 and TRBJ2-1, with TRBD2 matching 13 bases. J gave up 12 bases and V 5 bases, and 10 bases lay outside the gene matches. From germline, CDR1 is SGHAT and CDR2 FQNNGV. The CDR3 is 15 amino acids. CDR3 bases: TGTGCCAGCAGCGCCCGACTAGCGGGGGGCCACGCGCAGTTCTTC. The encoded protein is CASSARLAGGHAQFF.

The chain recombines TRBV29-1 with TRBJ2-4; D is undetermined. CDR1 is SQVTM, CDR2 ANQGSEA, per germline. The CDR3 covers 11 residues. The germline V and J ends were trimmed by 6 bases and 6 bases, with 9 bases remaining between them. CDR3 sequence: CSVSSGNIQYF. The DNA for the CDR3 is TGCAGCGTCTCGTCCGGAAACATTCAGTACTTC.

This chain links TRBV19 with TRBJ1-2; D gene ambiguous. Germline loops: CDR1 LNHDA, CDR2 SQIVND (reference sequence). Trimming took 2 bases from V and 9 from J, leaving 13 bases between them. The CDR3 covers 13 residues. The CDR3 DNA is TGTGCCAGTAGTATACGTGAGGCGGTGAGCTACACCTTC. Translating gives CASSIREAVSYTF.